These T cell receptor beta chains were read from a single sample in a study of graft-versus-host responses after intestinal transplantation. Profiled with immunoSEQ multiplex PCR; TCRdb holds only in-frame clones, not every one. The table records over 15,000 clones, approximately 92% of them present only once. This specimen consisted of PBMCs, obtained 350 to 400 days after transplant. Receptors were obtained from a human patient who received an intestinal transplant, so some T cells may come from the graft donor. Each CDR3 is given with its conserved first and last residue. D genes are given only for firm matches. Size tells how often a clone was seen (once, few, many) or the class of an expanded clone, and some rows leave it out.

j_gene | v_gene | abundance | d_gene | CDR3aa | CDR3nt
TRBJ1-2 | TRBV6-5 | NA | NA | CASSIGGNYGYTF | TGTGCCAGCAGCATAGGGGGGAACTATGGCTACACCTTC
TRBJ1-5 | TRBV15 | NA | NA | CATSRDRGPYSNQPQHF | TGTGCCACCAGCAGAGATCGAGGGCCTTATAGCAATCAGCCCCAGCATTTT
TRBJ2-7 | TRBV29-1 | NA | TRBD1 | CSVGRDRGDYEQYF | TGCAGCGTTGGGAGGGACAGGGGGGATTACGAGCAGTACTTC
TRBJ1-3 | TRBV4-1 | NA | NA | CASSQDWTAGNTIYF | TGCGCCAGCAGCCAAGACTGGACGGCCGGGAACACCATATATTTT
TRBJ1-3 | TRBV13 | NA | NA | CASSYKARLRDTIYF | TGTGCCAGCAGTTACAAGGCGAGGCTGCGGGACACCATATATTTT
TRBJ2-4 | TRBV2 | NA | NA | CASSRPRNIQYF | TGTGCCAGCAGTCGTCCCAGGAACATTCAGTACTTC
TRBJ2-7 | TRBV4-2 | NA | NA | CASSQDRTVYEQYF | TGTGCCAGCAGCCAAGATCGGACAGTCTACGAGCAGTACTTC
TRBJ1-1 | TRBV7-9 | NA | NA | CASSLKVGQNTEAFF | TGTGCCAGCAGCTTAAAGGTGGGGCAGAACACTGAAGCTTTCTTT
TRBJ2-7 | TRBV28 | once | TRBD1 | CASNLRDRGLREQYF | TGTGCCAGCAACCTCCGGGACAGGGGGTTGAGGGAGCAGTACTTC
TRBJ1-6 | TRBV9 | NA | NA | CASTRNSYNSPLHF | TGTGCCAGCACAAGGAACTCCTATAATTCACCCCTCCACTTT
TRBJ1-5 | TRBV6-4 | once | NA | CASSPGGGADQPQHF | TGTGCCAGCAGTCCAGGTGGGGGGGCCGATCAGCCCCAGCATTTT
TRBJ2-7 | TRBV5-4 | NA | NA | CASSLGMGLDEQYF | TGTGCCAGCAGCTTGGGCATGGGTCTGGACGAGCAGTACTTC
TRBJ2-5 | TRBV6-6 | once | NA | CASSYTLAGRETQYF | TGTGCCAGCAGTTATACGCTAGCAGGGAGGGAGACCCAGTACTTC
TRBJ1-3 | TRBV30 | NA | NA | CARDSGNTIYF | TGTGCCCGAGACTCTGGAAACACCATATATTTT
TRBJ2-2 | TRBV9 | NA | TRBD2 | CASSLFPTGPSGTGELFF | TGTGCCAGCAGCTTATTTCCTACCGGGCCTAGCGGTACCGGGGAGCTGTTTTTT
TRBJ1-2 | TRBV9 | NA | TRBD1 | CASGGDRGHGYTF | TGTGCCAGCGGAGGGGACAGGGGGCATGGCTACACCTTC
TRBJ1-1 | TRBV18 | few | TRBD1 | CASSPKGANTEAFF | TGTGCCAGCTCACCAAAGGGGGCGAACACTGAAGCTTTCTTT
TRBJ2-6 | TRBV19 | NA | NA | CASSVRFSGANVLTF | TGTGCCAGTAGTGTCCGGTTTTCTGGGGCCAACGTCCTGACTTTC
TRBJ2-5 | TRBV18 | NA | NA | CASSAGGVETQYF | TGTGCCAGCTCAGCAGGAGGGGTAGAGACCCAGTACTTC
TRBJ2-3 | TRBV5-1 | NA | NA | CASSLREDTQYF | TGCGCCAGCAGCTTGCGAGAGGATACGCAGTATTTT
TRBJ1-1 | TRBV5-1 | NA | NA | CASSLHTEAFF | TGCGCCAGCAGCTTACACACTGAAGCTTTCTTT
TRBJ2-1 | TRBV18 | NA | NA | CASSPPNSGEQFF | TGTGCCAGCTCACCACCCAATAGCGGTGAGCAGTTCTTC
TRBJ2-7 | TRBV28 | NA | TRBD2 | CASSWSSGSSYGNEQYF | TGTGCCAGCAGTTGGTCCAGCGGGAGCTCGTATGGCAACGAGCAGTACTTC
TRBJ1-2 | TRBV6-1 | once | NA | CASSEGATFVLRYGYTF | TGTGCCAGCAGTGAAGGAGCCACCTTCGTGCTTCGCTATGGCTACACCTTC
TRBJ2-7 | TRBV25-1 | NA | NA | CASSGGYYEQYF | TGTGCCAGCAGTGGGGGGTACTACGAGCAGTACTTC
TRBJ2-2 | TRBV28 | NA | NA | CATPSANTGELFF | TGTGCCACTCCCAGTGCGAACACCGGGGAGCTGTTTTTT
TRBJ2-1 | TRBV7-3 | NA | TRBD2 | CASSLLAGVYNEQFF | TGTGCCAGCAGCTTACTCGCGGGAGTATACAATGAGCAGTTCTTC
TRBJ2-7 | TRBV7-9 | NA | NA | CASSTWTAWGYEQYF | TGTGCCAGCAGCACCTGGACAGCTTGGGGCTACGAGCAGTACTTC
TRBJ2-5 | TRBV6-5 | once | TRBD2 | CASEGLASETQYF | TGTGCCAGCGAGGGACTAGCGTCTGAGACCCAGTACTTC
TRBJ1-1 | TRBV6-1 | NA | NA | CASSGLQGPNTEAFF | TGTGCCAGCAGTGGACTACAGGGCCCAAACACTGAAGCTTTCTTT
TRBJ2-3 | TRBV5-1 | NA | TRBD2 | CASSSGTSGSLKTQYF | TGCGCCAGCAGCTCCGGGACTAGCGGGAGTTTAAAGACGCAGTATTTT
TRBJ1-5 | TRBV27 | NA | TRBD1 | CASSPGQVNQPQHF | TGTGCCAGCAGTCCCGGACAGGTCAATCAGCCCCAGCATTTT
TRBJ2-5 | TRBV7-9 | once | NA | CASSLDQETQYF | TGTGCCAGCAGCTTAGATCAAGAGACCCAGTACTTC
TRBJ2-3 | TRBV18 | NA | NA | CASSPPAGLEAQDTQYF | TGTGCCAGCTCACCCCCGGCAGGACTGGAAGCACAAGATACGCAGTATTTT
TRBJ2-3 | TRBV5-4 | NA | TRBD2 | CASSFAPWGGLRPSTDTQYF | TGTGCCAGCAGCTTTGCCCCGTGGGGGGGTCTCCGTCCGAGCACAGATACGCAGTATTTT
TRBJ1-5 | TRBV6-6 | NA | NA | CASSPLIMDQPQHF | TGTGCCAGCAGTCCCCTCATCATGGATCAGCCCCAGCATTTT
TRBJ2-6 | TRBV11-1 | NA | NA | CASSLNPSGANVLTF | TGTGCCAGCAGCTTAAATCCCTCTGGGGCCAACGTCCTGACTTTC
TRBJ2-2 | TRBV9 | NA | NA | CASNLGGGEGGELFF | TGTGCCAGCAACCTAGGAGGGGGAGAGGGCGGGGAGCTGTTTTTT
TRBJ2-1 | TRBV7-2 | NA | TRBD2 | CASSLAGGTYNEQFF | TGTGCCAGCAGCTTGGCCGGGGGGACCTACAATGAGCAGTTCTTC
TRBJ2-7 | TRBV5-1 | NA | NA | CASSLELRGITYEQYF | TGCGCCAGCAGCTTGGAATTGAGAGGGATTACCTACGAGCAGTACTTC
TRBJ2-4 | TRBV5-1 | NA | NA | CASSLYGDSNIQYF | TGCGCCAGCAGCTTGTATGGAGACAGCAACATTCAGTACTTC
TRBJ2-5 | TRBV11-2 | NA | TRBD1 | CASSLAPETGSKETQYF | TGTGCCAGCAGCTTAGCGCCGGAGACAGGGAGCAAGGAGACCCAGTACTTC
TRBJ2-3 | TRBV6-4 | NA | TRBD1 | CASSDSTGGADTQYF | TGTGCCAGCAGTGACTCGACAGGGGGCGCAGATACGCAGTATTTT
TRBJ2-5 | TRBV10-1 | NA | NA | CASSDYRRETQYF | TGCGCCAGCAGTGACTACCGTCGGGAGACCCAGTACTTC
TRBJ2-7 | TRBV11-1 | NA | TRBD1 | CASSPRDREGEQYF | TGTGCCAGCAGCCCGCGGGACAGGGAGGGCGAGCAGTACTTC
TRBJ2-1 | TRBV6-1 | NA | TRBD2 | CASMRTSRTYNEQFF | TGTGCCAGCATGAGGACTAGCAGGACCTACAATGAGCAGTTCTTC
TRBJ1-3 | TRBV2 | few | NA | CASRTGTGNTIYF | TGTGCCAGCAGGACAGGTACAGGAAACACCATATATTTT
TRBJ1-6 | TRBV6-4 | NA | TRBD1 | CASSDSTGAASPLHF | TGTGCCAGCAGTGACTCGACAGGGGCAGCTTCACCCCTCCACTTT
TRBJ1-6 | TRBV6-1 | NA | NA | CASSERASPLHF | TGTGCCAGCAGTGAGAGGGCTTCACCCCTCCACTTT
TRBJ2-7 | TRBV6-5 | NA | NA | CASRPIGDLSHEQYF | TGTGCCAGCAGGCCCATCGGGGACCTTTCCCACGAGCAGTACTTC
TRBJ2-1 | TRBV9 | NA | TRBD2 | CASSPSSGGSDEQFF | TGTGCCAGCAGCCCCTCTAGCGGGGGGTCCGATGAGCAGTTCTTC
TRBJ1-1 | TRBV4-2 | once | NA | CASSQEWDQGFTEAFF | TGTGCCAGCAGCCAAGAATGGGACCAAGGGTTCACTGAAGCTTTCTTT
TRBJ1-3 | TRBV28 | NA | NA | CASSLIRRGNTIYF | TGCGCCAGCAGTTTAATAAGGCGGGGAAACACCATATATTTT
TRBJ2-7 | TRBV19 | once | NA | CASSIPDSSYEQYF | TGTGCCAGTAGTATACCGGACAGCTCCTACGAGCAGTACTTC
TRBJ2-7 | TRBV6-1 | NA | NA | CASRPRVSYEQYF | TGTGCCAGTAGGCCCAGGGTTTCCTACGAGCAGTACTTC